A selection of T cell receptor beta chains follows, all from one sample in a study of tumor and adjacent non-tumor tissue in lung cancer. TCRdb itself ran the multiplex PCR reads through MiXCR, one entry per CDR3 protein. The profile shows tens of thousands of distinct CDR3 sequences, about 55% of them singletons. Sequenced sample: distant non-tumor lung tissue. The receptor source for this set is a man between 65 and 85 years old with non-small cell lung cancer. Each CDR3 is given with its conserved first and last residue. Fields, in order: J gene, V gene, CDR3 protein.

TRBJ2-3	TRBV5-1	CASSYTGQKDTQYF
TRBJ2-6	TRBV6-4	CASSETGGGGANVLTF
TRBJ2-2	TRBV6-1	CASSDSQAPDTGELFF
TRBJ2-2	TRBV5-5	CASTLTLGNTGELFF
TRBJ2-7	TRBV28	CASSFGTSYGQYF
TRBJ2-5	TRBV12-3/TRBV12-4	CASTTGRRGAMWQETQYF
TRBJ2-3	TRBV7-3	CASSSVTGNSDTQYF
TRBJ2-1	TRBV11-3	CASSVLAGVNNDKFF
TRBJ2-3	TRBV5-1	CASSPIGGLARSTDTQYF
TRBJ2-1	TRBV7-9	CVSSLGPTRRALNEQFF
TRBJ1-5	TRBV29-1	CSVDIGTEGSRNQPQHF
TRBJ2-2	TRBV6-2/TRBV6-3	CATRGRTNTGELFF
TRBJ2-4	TRBV29-1	CSAQGTGGNIQYF
TRBJ2-7	TRBV28	CASRGASGQLLRDSYEQYF
TRBJ2-1	TRBV5-1	CASSEGQPLCNEQFF
TRBJ2-5	TRBV21-1	CASSRARTGGETQYF
TRBJ2-5	TRBV7-9	CASSPISGETQYF
TRBJ2-2	TRBV7-9	CASSPRQGSGELFF
TRBJ2-7	TRBV7-9	CASSSLRVAGDLWEQYF
TRBJ2-7	TRBV30	CAWSHNLFSYEQYF
TRBJ2-1	TRBV6-2/TRBV6-3	CASSHDIGNEQFF
TRBJ2-2	TRBV11-1	CASSLRTGNTGELFF
TRBJ1-5	TRBV20-1	CSARVGWGNQPQQF
TRBJ1-5	TRBV4-1	CANSQTGGNQPQHF
TRBJ2-3	TRBV28	CASSATDTQYF
TRBJ1-2	TRBV12-3/TRBV12-4	CVSSFKQGYYGYTF
TRBJ1-1	TRBV6-6	CASSYSPGSTEAFF
TRBJ2-1	TRBV5-4	CASSLTAGGPVDEQFF
TRBJ2-5	TRBV6-6	CASRTSGETQYF
TRBJ2-5	TRBV29-1	CCVDWNVETHYF
TRBJ1-2	TRBV5-4	CASSSRGSGGGGYTF
TRBJ2-2	TRBV20-1	CSARDPGQGVRTGELFF
TRBJ1-5	TRBV6-5	CASSYSRGGGHQPQHF
TRBJ2-1	TRBV28	CDSSIPPGLAETRSYNEQFF
TRBJ2-1	TRBV20-1	CSADRETTLEQFF
TRBJ2-2	TRBV30	CAWSSPGRIGYTGELFF
TRBJ2-1	TRBV29-1	CSVVSSYNEQFF
TRBJ2-2	TRBV28	CASSSAGLAEAGELFF
TRBJ1-6	TRBV5-4	CASSRGRNSPLHF
TRBJ2-3	TRBV12-3/TRBV12-4	CASSFSTGLSTETQYF
TRBJ2-7	TRBV6-5	CVSRDPGTGGYKQYF
TRBJ2-3	TRBV10-2	CASSESGGALDTQYF
TRBJ2-3	TRBV12-3/TRBV12-4	CASSSDKPNDTQYF
TRBJ2-7	TRBV11-2	CASDLLRFAGAGEQYF
TRBJ2-1	TRBV5-4	CASMKRGGNNEQFF
TRBJ2-7	TRBV20-1	CSVARTSGRADYEHYF
TRBJ2-4	TRBV29-1	CSARGQGTKNIQYF
TRBJ2-2	TRBV11-2	CASSLQGTLFTGELSF
TRBJ2-1	TRBV11-1	CTSSLGQRGGQINEQFF
TRBJ2-5	TRBV5-1	CASSRTTSGGETQYF
TRBJ2-7	TRBV11-1	CASSLVHQGLSHEQYF
TRBJ2-7	TRBV18	CASSPRKGGLYEQYF
TRBJ2-6	TRBV11-2	CASNQAGANILTF
TRBJ2-2	TRBV5-1	CAGARGETNTGELFF
TRBJ1-2	TRBV19	CASRTPLGFYGYTF
TRBJ2-3	TRBV10-3	CVISGLAGGTDTQYF